This T cell receptor beta chain was sequenced during a study of blood T cell repertoires in COVID-19. Study in general: Specimens from acute and convalescent COVID-19 originated in the United States, Italy and Spain.

TCRdb's copy holds only in-frame clones and misses some; the assay was immunoSEQ multiplex PCR. There are approximately 450,000 clones in the sample; approximately 90% occur only once, and 1.1% lies in the top ten. CDR1 and CDR2 from the germline V gene are GTSNPN and SVGIG (reference sequence). V lost 2 bases, J lost 0 bases, and 8 bases lay in between. This CDR3 is 14 amino acids long. The receptor was isolated from a man aged 30-40 years who had recovered from COVID-19. The chain uses TRBV30 and TRBJ1-3; D gene unclear. Specimen: PBMCs or T cells enriched from blood (not recorded which). The CDR3, as DNA: TGTGCCTGGAGTTTCGATAGCTCTGGAAACACCATATATTTT. Encoded protein: CAWSFDSSGNTIYF.